This note documents a single T cell receptor (beta chain) sequence. Its antigen is still unknown. It has no much larger one-base neighbor in the sample; base qualities were not kept. The source of the sample is a study of radiotherapy plus CTLA-4 blockade in lung cancer (dated by TCRdb to the late 2010s). Some background on the complete study: Among the enrolled patients, roughly 19% had an objective response, and 25% to 40% reached disease control. What the study reported, not specific to this receptor: After treatment with radiotherapy and ipilimumab, TCR clones that originated in tumors expanded in peripheral blood. The strongest predictors of response, as reported, were early dynamic changes in blood T cell clones along with a rise in serum interferon-beta after radiation.

Library creation used the immunoSEQ multiplex PCR assay. TCRdb took this table from immuneACCESS and kept in-frame rearrangements with V and J called. Such tables lack part of the clones; where checked against another copy, unresolved V genes explain under half of the gap, and the rest is unexplained. Counted in this sample were some 37,000 clones; 70% to 80% of them appeared once. The top ten hold under 10% of the sample. From a lookup of the germline V gene, CDR1 and CDR2 are SGHTS and YDEGEE. The CDR3, from cysteine to phenylalanine, totals 16 residues. Just CDR3 DNA is preserved here, 48 bases in frame from base 1. V lost 1 base and J lost 7 bases, and the count of bases not matched to a germline gene is 9. In this study, focal radiation therapy paired with CTLA-4 blockade (ipilimumab) was tested in patients who had chemo-refractory metastatic non-small-cell lung cancer.

The receptor's source is a human donor with non-small cell lung cancer who had stable disease on radiotherapy plus ipilimumab. The specimen comprised peripheral blood, sampled from a patient treated with radiotherapy plus ipilimumab. The chain is encoded by TRBV5-8 joined to TRBJ2-1; TRBD1 lines up with 9 middle nucleotides. The CDR3 loop reads CASSLLGQGRGNEQFF. Read as DNA, the sequence is TGTGCCAGCAGCTTGCTGGGACAGGGTCGGGGGAATGAGCAGTTCTTC.